These T cell receptor beta chains were read from a single sample in a study of blood T cell repertoires in COVID-19. Method: immunoSEQ multiplex PCR; TCRdb's copy keeps in-frame clones and lacks some. The sample carries under 85,000 clones, over 60% recorded once. Source material: peripheral blood. These receptors were collected from a woman over 75 with active or convalescent COVID-19. Both conserved end residues are part of each CDR3. A D gene is named only where the DNA matches it firmly. Some rows mark clone size as missing; the rest say once, few, many or name a class of expanded clone.

NA	TRBV7-2	NA	TRBJ1-2	CASSPTGTNYGYTF	TGTGCCAGCAGCCCCACAGGGACTAACTATGGCTACACCTTC
NA	TRBV9	NA	TRBJ2-7	CASSVPGEQYF	TGTGCCAGCAGCGTACCGGGAGAGCAGTACTTC
NA	TRBV19	TRBD1	TRBJ2-2	CASSMTGDTGELFF	TGTGCCAGTAGTATGACAGGGGACACCGGGGAGCTGTTTTTT
NA	TRBV6-1	NA	TRBJ2-3	CASSEYIDTQYF	TGTGCCAGCAGTGAGTATATAGATACGCAGTATTTT
NA	TRBV11-2	NA	TRBJ1-5	CASSSGQNNQPQHF	TGTGCCAGCAGCTCCGGACAGAACAATCAGCCCCAGCATTTT
NA	TRBV7-9	TRBD1	TRBJ2-2	CASSTTGAPGTGELFF	TGTGCCAGCAGCACTACAGGGGCCCCGGGGACCGGGGAGCTGTTTTTT
NA	TRBV10-3	NA	TRBJ2-5	CAISEKPSGDGETQYF	TGTGCCATCAGCGAAAAACCCTCTGGCGACGGGGAGACCCAGTACTTC
NA	TRBV27	NA	TRBJ2-2	CASSWGLPTGELFF	TGTGCCAGCAGTTGGGGACTGCCCACCGGGGAGCTGTTTTTT
NA	TRBV24-1	NA	TRBJ2-3	CATSDFSRGTDTQYF	TGTGCCACCAGTGATTTCAGCCGGGGCACAGATACGCAGTATTTT
few	TRBV25-1	NA	TRBJ1-1	CASRETGIGTEAFF	TGTGCCAGCAGGGAAACAGGGATAGGTACTGAAGCTTTCTTT
NA	TRBV21-1	NA	TRBJ1-3	CASSTLRQGGNTIYF	TGTGCCAGCAGCACGCTAAGACAGGGTGGAAACACCATATATTTT
NA	TRBV4-3	NA	TRBJ2-2	CASSQPEVTGELFF	TGCGCCAGCAGCCAACCGGAGGTCACCGGGGAGCTGTTTTTT
NA	TRBV21-1	NA	TRBJ2-7	CASSSQSGLAGTSHYEQYF	TGTGCCAGCAGCAGCCAATCTGGGCTAGCGGGGACATCCCACTACGAGCAGTACTTC
NA	TRBV9	TRBD2	TRBJ2-3	CASSVPAGAPADTQYF	TGTGCCAGCAGCGTACCAGCGGGGGCCCCCGCAGATACGCAGTATTTT
NA	TRBV6-6	NA	TRBJ2-7	CASSSTRGGSSYEQYF	TGTGCCAGCAGTTCTACCCGTGGGGGGAGCTCCTACGAGCAGTACTTC
NA	TRBV24-1	NA	TRBJ2-5	CATSDSQGSQETQYF	TGTGCCACCAGTGATTCCCAGGGTTCGCAAGAGACCCAGTACTTC
NA	TRBV21-1	NA	TRBJ1-1	CASRGDTPNTEAFF	TGTGCCAGCAGGGGTGACACCCCGAACACTGAAGCTTTCTTT
NA	TRBV5-1	NA	TRBJ2-5	CASSSDSNQETQYF	TGCGCCAGCAGCTCGGACTCCAACCAAGAGACCCAGTACTTC
NA	TRBV30	TRBD2	TRBJ2-2	CAWSKRGANTGELFF	TGTGCCTGGAGTAAGCGGGGGGCGAACACCGGGGAGCTGTTTTTT
NA	TRBV27	TRBD1	TRBJ1-1	CASSEGAAVNTEAFF	TGTGCCAGCAGCGAGGGGGCGGCGGTTAACACTGAAGCTTTCTTT
NA	TRBV6-6	NA	TRBJ1-3	CASNHPGNSGNTIYF	TGTGCCAGCAATCATCCAGGGAACTCTGGAAACACCATATATTTT
NA	TRBV7-3	NA	TRBJ2-2	CASSPYTGELFF	TGTGCCAGCAGCCCGTACACCGGGGAGCTGTTTTTT
few	TRBV30	NA	TRBJ1-1	CAWNRVMNTEAFF	TGTGCCTGGAACAGGGTTATGAACACTGAAGCTTTCTTT
NA	TRBV4-3	NA	TRBJ1-4	CASSQEWETLEEKLFF	TGCGCCAGCAGCCAAGAGTGGGAGACGCTGGAGGAAAAACTGTTTTTT
NA	TRBV19	TRBD2	TRBJ2-3	CASSIPAGGPRDTQYF	TGTGCCAGTAGTATCCCAGCGGGGGGCCCAAGGGATACGCAGTATTTT
NA	TRBV28	TRBD1	TRBJ1-2	CASTLAWDSANYGYTF	TGTGCCAGCACTCTGGCCTGGGACAGTGCTAACTATGGCTACACCTTC
NA	TRBV4-3	NA	TRBJ1-3	CASSQDEGFGGNTIYF	TGCGCCAGCAGCCAAGATGAGGGTTTTGGAGGAAACACCATATATTTT
NA	TRBV7-9	TRBD1	TRBJ1-4	CASSLRGTGNEKLFF	TGTGCCAGCAGTCTTAGGGGGACAGGGAACGAAAAACTGTTTTTT
NA	TRBV18	TRBD2	TRBJ2-1	CASSPLRGGDNEQFF	TGTGCCAGCTCACCTCTACGGGGGGGTGACAATGAGCAGTTCTTC
NA	TRBV7-9	NA	TRBJ1-1	CASSRSRGSNTEAFF	TGTGCCAGCAGCCGTAGTAGGGGCTCGAACACTGAAGCTTTCTTT
NA	TRBV5-8	NA	TRBJ1-2	CASSLSGSNYGYTF	TGTGCCAGCAGCCTGTCAGGCTCCAACTATGGCTACACCTTC
NA	TRBV27	TRBD2	TRBJ2-5	CASSKTGLAGAAFQETQYF	TGTGCCAGCAGTAAGACGGGACTAGCGGGGGCCGCCTTCCAAGAGACCCAGTACTTC
NA	TRBV19	TRBD2	TRBJ2-3	CASSKRLAATGDTQYF	TGTGCCAGTAGTAAAAGACTAGCGGCAACGGGAGATACGCAGTATTTT
NA	TRBV28	TRBD1	TRBJ1-1	CASSLGTGVAFF	TGTGCCAGCAGTTTGGGGACAGGGGTAGCTTTCTTT
NA	TRBV6-1	NA	TRBJ2-5	CASSEVGLDQETQYF	TGTGCCAGCAGTGAAGTGGGACTGGACCAAGAGACCCAGTACTTC
NA	TRBV7-2	NA	TRBJ1-2	CASSSSNYGYTF	TGTGCCAGCAGCTCCAGTAACTATGGCTACACCTTC
NA	TRBV21-1	NA	TRBJ2-1	CASSKNQGAWSYNEQFF	TGTGCCAGCAGCAAAAATCAGGGGGCTTGGTCCTACAATGAGCAGTTCTTC
NA	TRBV6-5	TRBD1	TRBJ2-2	CASLGTGSNTGELFF	TGTGCCAGCCTCGGGACAGGTTCGAACACCGGGGAGCTGTTTTTT
NA	TRBV11-3	NA	TRBJ2-1	CASAAQGAYNEQFF	TGTGCCAGCGCCGCACAGGGTGCCTACAATGAGCAGTTCTTC
few	TRBV6-2/TRBV6-3	TRBD1	TRBJ1-1	CASSYSSDRGLGTEAFF	TGTGCCAGCAGTTACTCATCGGACAGGGGGCTGGGAACTGAAGCTTTCTTT
NA	TRBV27	NA	TRBJ1-6	CASGPITGGNSPLHF	TGTGCCAGCGGCCCTATAACGGGTGGGAATTCACCCCTCCACTTT
medium-sized	TRBV4-3	NA	TRBJ2-1	CASSQDNRAYEQFF	TGCGCCAGCAGCCAAGATAACAGGGCCTATGAGCAGTTCTTC
NA	TRBV6-5	NA	TRBJ1-1	CASSYSLDPRTEAFF	TGTGCCAGCAGTTACTCTCTTGACCCGAGGACTGAAGCTTTCTTT
once	TRBV5-1	NA	TRBJ1-2	CASSPWDTPGYTF	TGCGCCAGCAGCCCGTGGGACACGCCAGGCTACACCTTC
NA	TRBV28	NA	TRBJ2-2	CASSPPVTGELFF	TGTGCCAGCAGCCCCCCCGTCACCGGGGAGCTGTTTTTT
NA	TRBV6-5	TRBD2	TRBJ2-1	CASSYSSGGVGEQFF	TGTGCCAGCAGTTACTCTAGCGGGGGGGTAGGTGAGCAGTTCTTC
NA	TRBV5-1	NA	TRBJ1-6	CASSQDIYNSPLHF	TGCGCCAGCAGCCAGGACATATACAATTCACCCCTCCACTTT
once	TRBV7-2	NA	TRBJ1-6	CASSTGGGANSPLHF	TGTGCCAGCAGCACTGGGGGGGGCGCAAATTCACCCCTCCACTTT
once	TRBV5-4	NA	TRBJ1-6	CASSFLDGNSPLHF	TGTGCCAGCAGCTTTCTAGACGGCAATTCACCCCTCCACTTT
NA	TRBV7-9	NA	TRBJ1-4	CASSTATGRKLFF	TGTGCCAGCAGCACCGCTACGGGAAGAAAACTGTTTTTT
NA	TRBV25-1	NA	TRBJ2-2	CASSENSWTGELFF	TGTGCCAGCAGTGAAAACAGTTGGACCGGGGAGCTGTTTTTT
NA	TRBV4-1	NA	TRBJ1-5	CASSKGRREQPQHF	TGCGCCAGCAGCAAAGGAAGGCGGGAGCAGCCCCAGCATTTT
NA	TRBV4-1	NA	TRBJ2-2	CASSQDGQGANTGELFF	TGCGCCAGCAGCCAAGATGGTCAGGGTGCGAACACCGGGGAGCTGTTTTTT
NA	TRBV4-3	TRBD1	TRBJ2-7	CASSPQTGEPYEQYF	TGCGCCAGCAGCCCCCAGACAGGGGAACCCTACGAGCAGTACTTC
NA	TRBV6-2/TRBV6-3	NA	TRBJ1-2	CASSSLNQLSGYTF	TGTGCCAGCAGTTCCCTAAACCAATTAAGCGGCTACACCTTC
once	TRBV4-1	TRBD2	TRBJ2-3	CASSQPWGREADTQYF	TGCGCCAGCAGCCAACCCTGGGGGAGGGAGGCAGATACGCAGTATTTT
NA	TRBV6-6	NA	TRBJ1-6	CASSYSQGNSPLHF	TGTGCCAGCAGTTACTCGCAGGGGAATTCACCCCTCCACTTT
once	TRBV2	TRBD1	TRBJ1-5	CASSGDRGYQPQHF	TGTGCCAGCAGTGGGGACAGGGGGTATCAGCCCCAGCATTTT
NA	TRBV29-1	TRBD1	TRBJ1-1	CSAGTEENTEAFF	TGCAGCGCTGGGACAGAGGAGAACACTGAAGCTTTCTTT
NA	TRBV11-2	TRBD1	TRBJ2-5	CASSYQGTEHRTQYF	TGTGCCAGCAGCTACCAAGGGACAGAACACAGGACCCAGTACTTC